This T cell receptor beta chain originates from a study of Ad26.COV2.S vaccination and SARS-CoV-2 variants (dated by TCRdb to the early 2020s). Broadly, across the study: TCRbeta repertoire sequencing was used to assess the specificity and breadth of SARS-CoV-2-reactive T cell receptors after Ad26.COV2.S vaccination. A total of 32 samples were included in the TCR-sequenced set, comprising some 20 Ad26.COV2.S vaccine recipients, 5 placebo recipients and 8 SARS-CoV-2 convalescent individuals.

Interpreted using the paper, the time point label stands for: individuals recovered from natural SARS-CoV-2 infection. At the junction V is shortened by 3 bases and J by 2 bases; bases outside the gene matches: 12. From its cysteine to its phenylalanine, the CDR3 spans 19 amino acids. Here the CDR3 DNA is all that survives: 57 bases in frame from base 1. CDR1 and CDR2 (LGHNA, YSLEER) derive from the germline V gene. TCRbeta CDR3 regions were sequenced with the immunoSEQ Assay. After extraction, genomic DNA underwent amplification by bias-controlled multiplex PCR, followed by high-throughput sequencing. Regarding the original processing steps: To quantify the absolute abundance of every unique TCRbeta CDR3 region, sequences were collapsed and filtered. Usable DNA was measured by amplifying reference genes present in all nucleated cells, and TCRbeta template counts were normalized to that usable DNA to estimate T cell fraction. Repertoire TCRs were annotated as SARS-CoV-2-specific when V gene, CDR3 amino acid sequence and J gene were exactly matched to a known reactive TCR set. The reference SARS-CoV-2 TCR set was derived from MIRA and filtered for enrichment in COVID-19-positive ImmuneCODE repertoires, a step that removed public or cross-reactive TCRs. Based on the MIRA antigens, annotated TCRs were further analysed at the level of specific ORF or position within ORF. Breadth was defined as annotated unique rearrangements over total unique productive rearrangements; depth was the summed frequency of those rearrangements. TCR breadth was compared between groups using two-sided Wilcoxon rank-sum tests. This is the immuneACCESS table as TCRdb keeps it, with only in-frame sequences that have V and J called. A part of the clones is gone; compared with another copy, unresolved V genes explain less than half, and the rest is unexplained. That table supplies the V and J calls and clone size; D and trimming were determined from the DNA. This sample comprises hundreds of thousands of clones, 92% of them detected only once. The ten largest make up about 3.9% of the sample.

With respect to this clone: The target of this receptor is not known. No base qualities exist here, and no much larger clone lies one base off it.

Overall results and qualifications from the work: Non-spike TCR breadth was comparable between vaccine and placebo recipients, consistent with the vaccine containing only spike. Substantial breadth of spike-specific CD8+ and CD4+ T cell responses was reported after vaccination. Ad26.COV2.S recipients had higher spike-specific TCR breadth than placebo recipients (P = 0.0014). The authors noted that the TCR breadth and depth analyses may have underestimated total T cell responses.

The sequence derives from a human donor who had recovered from COVID-19. The sequence links TRBV4-3 to TRBJ2-6, and TRBD1 aligns with 8 junction nucleotides. The sample was peripheral blood, taken after recovery from COVID-19. The CDR3 protein sequence reads: CASSQGLTGVDAGANVLTF. The sequenced DNA: TGCGCCAGCAGCCAGGGACTGACAGGGGTGGACGCTGGGGCCAACGTCCTGACTTTC.